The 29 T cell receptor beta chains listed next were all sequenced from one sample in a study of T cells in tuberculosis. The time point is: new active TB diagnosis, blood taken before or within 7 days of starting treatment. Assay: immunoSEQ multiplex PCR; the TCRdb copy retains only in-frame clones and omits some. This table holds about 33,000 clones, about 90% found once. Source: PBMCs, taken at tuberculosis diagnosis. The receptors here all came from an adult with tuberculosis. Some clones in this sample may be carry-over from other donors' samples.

CDR3 DNA sequence: TGTGCCTTTGAAGGCGGACTATCCTACGAGCAGTACTTC. It encodes CAFEGGLSYEQYF. The V call is TRBV5-4, the J call TRBJ2-7; tentative D call: TRBD2 (6 bases). Trimming pared 10 bases from V and 1 base from J, leaving 15 bases between. The germline gives CDR1 SGHNT, CDR2 YYREEE (reference sequence). The CDR3 has 13 residues.

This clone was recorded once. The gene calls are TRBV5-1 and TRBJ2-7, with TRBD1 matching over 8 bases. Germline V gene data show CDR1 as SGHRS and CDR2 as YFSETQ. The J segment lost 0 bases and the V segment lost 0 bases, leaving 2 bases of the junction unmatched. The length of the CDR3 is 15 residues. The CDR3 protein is CASSLVGTGSYEQYF. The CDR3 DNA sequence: TGCGCCAGCAGCTTGGTGGGGACAGGCTCCTACGAGCAGTACTTC.

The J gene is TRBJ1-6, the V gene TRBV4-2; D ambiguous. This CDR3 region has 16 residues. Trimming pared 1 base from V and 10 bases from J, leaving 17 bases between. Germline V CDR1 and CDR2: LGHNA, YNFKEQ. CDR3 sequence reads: CASSQAWQVLGSPLHF. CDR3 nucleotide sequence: TGTGCCAGCAGCCAAGCTTGGCAGGTTTTAGGCTCACCCCTCCACTTT.

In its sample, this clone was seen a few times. The chain's CDR3 is CASSFRLAGWNEQFF. CDR3 bases: TGTGCCAGCAGCTTTCGACTAGCGGGGTGGAATGAGCAGTTCTTC. The V call is TRBV5-4, the J call TRBJ2-1, with 11 bases fitting TRBD2. The CDR3 totals 15 residues. V was clipped by 2 bases and J by 7 bases; unmatched bases: 5. Germline V gives CDR1 SGHNT, CDR2 YYREEE (reference sequence).

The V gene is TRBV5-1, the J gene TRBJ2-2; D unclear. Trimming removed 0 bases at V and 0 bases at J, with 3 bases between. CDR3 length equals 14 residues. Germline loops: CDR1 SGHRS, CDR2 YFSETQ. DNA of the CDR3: TGCGCCAGCAGCTTGGTAGCGAACACCGGGGAGCTGTTTTTT. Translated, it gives CASSLVANTGELFF.

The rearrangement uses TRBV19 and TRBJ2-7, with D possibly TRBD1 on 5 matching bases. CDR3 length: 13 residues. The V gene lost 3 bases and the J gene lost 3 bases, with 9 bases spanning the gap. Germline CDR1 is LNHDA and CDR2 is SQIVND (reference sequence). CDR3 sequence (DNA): TGTGCCAGTAGTATCGACCAGGGCTACGAGCAGTACTTC. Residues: CASSIDQGYEQYF.

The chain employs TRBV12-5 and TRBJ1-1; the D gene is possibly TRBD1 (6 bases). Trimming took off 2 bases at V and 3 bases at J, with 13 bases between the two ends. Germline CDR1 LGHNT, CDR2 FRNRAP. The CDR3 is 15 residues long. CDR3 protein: CASGLSPGADTEAFF. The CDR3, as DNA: TGTGCTAGTGGTTTGTCGCCAGGGGCAGACACTGAAGCTTTCTTT.

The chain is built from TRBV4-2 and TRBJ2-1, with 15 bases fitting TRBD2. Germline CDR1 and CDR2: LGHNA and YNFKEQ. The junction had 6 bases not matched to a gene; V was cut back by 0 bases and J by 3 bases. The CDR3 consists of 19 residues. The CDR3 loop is CASSQEGTSGGLGYNEQFF. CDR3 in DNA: TGTGCCAGCAGCCAAGAAGGGACTAGCGGGGGGCTTGGCTACAATGAGCAGTTCTTC.

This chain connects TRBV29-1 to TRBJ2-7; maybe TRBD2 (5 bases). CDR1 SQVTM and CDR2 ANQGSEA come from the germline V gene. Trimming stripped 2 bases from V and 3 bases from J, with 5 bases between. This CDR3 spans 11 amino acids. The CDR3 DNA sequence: TGCAGCGTTGAACGGGGCTACGAGCAGTACTTC. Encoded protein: CSVERGYEQYF.

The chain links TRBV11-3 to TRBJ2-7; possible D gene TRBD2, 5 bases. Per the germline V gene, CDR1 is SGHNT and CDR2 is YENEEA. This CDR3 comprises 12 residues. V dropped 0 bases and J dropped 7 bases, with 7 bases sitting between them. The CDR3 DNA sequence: TGTGCCAGCAGCTTAGACTCGGGGGAGCAGTACTTC. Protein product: CASSLDSGEQYF.

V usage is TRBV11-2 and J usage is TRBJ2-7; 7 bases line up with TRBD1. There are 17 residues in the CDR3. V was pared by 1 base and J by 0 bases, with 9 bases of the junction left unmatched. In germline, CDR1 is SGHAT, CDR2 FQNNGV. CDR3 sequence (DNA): TGTGCCAGCAGCTTAGTCAGAGGGACAGCTTTCTCCTACGAGCAGTACTTC. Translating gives CASSLVRGTAFSYEQYF.

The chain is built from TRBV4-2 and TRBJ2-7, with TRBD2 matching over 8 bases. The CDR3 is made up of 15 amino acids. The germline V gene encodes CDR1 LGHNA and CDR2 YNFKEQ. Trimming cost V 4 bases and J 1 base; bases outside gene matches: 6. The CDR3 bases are TGTGCCAGCAGCCCCGAGCGGGGGCAGTCCTACGAGCAGTACTTC. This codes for CASSPERGQSYEQYF.

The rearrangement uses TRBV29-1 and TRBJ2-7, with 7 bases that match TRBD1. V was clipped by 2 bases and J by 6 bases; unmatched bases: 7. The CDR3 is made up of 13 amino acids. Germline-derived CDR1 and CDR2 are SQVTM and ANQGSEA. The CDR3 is CSVETTGVGEQYF. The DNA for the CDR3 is TGCAGCGTTGAAACTACAGGGGTGGGCGAGCAGTACTTC.

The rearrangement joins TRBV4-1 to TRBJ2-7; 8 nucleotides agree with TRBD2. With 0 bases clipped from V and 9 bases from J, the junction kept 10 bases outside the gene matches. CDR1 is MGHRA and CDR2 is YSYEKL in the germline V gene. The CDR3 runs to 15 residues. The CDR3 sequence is CASSQDGTRGGSQYF. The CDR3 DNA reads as TGCGCCAGCAGCCAAGACGGGACCCGGGGGGGCTCGCAGTACTTC.

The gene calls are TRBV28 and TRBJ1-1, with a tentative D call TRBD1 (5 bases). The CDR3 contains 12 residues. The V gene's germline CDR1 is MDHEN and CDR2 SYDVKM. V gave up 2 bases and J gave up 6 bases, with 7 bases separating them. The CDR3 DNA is TGTGCCAGCAGTTTAGCCAGGGCTGAAGCTTTCTTT. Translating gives CASSLARAEAFF.

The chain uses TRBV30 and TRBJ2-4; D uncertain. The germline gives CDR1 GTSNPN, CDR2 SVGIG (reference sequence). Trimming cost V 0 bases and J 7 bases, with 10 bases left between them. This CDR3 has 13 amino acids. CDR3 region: CAWSVSHQNIQYF. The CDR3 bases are TGTGCCTGGAGTGTGTCTCATCAGAACATTCAGTACTTC.

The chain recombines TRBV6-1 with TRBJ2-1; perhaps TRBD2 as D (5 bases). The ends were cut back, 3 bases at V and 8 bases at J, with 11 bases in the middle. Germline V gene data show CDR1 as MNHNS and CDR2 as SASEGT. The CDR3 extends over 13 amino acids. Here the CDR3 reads CASSDRGFDEQFF. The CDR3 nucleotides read TGTGCCAGCAGTGATAGAGGGTTCGATGAGCAGTTCTTC.

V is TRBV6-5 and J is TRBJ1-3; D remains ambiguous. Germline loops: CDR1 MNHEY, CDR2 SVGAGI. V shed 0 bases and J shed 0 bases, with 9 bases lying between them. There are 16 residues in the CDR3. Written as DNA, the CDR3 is TGTGCCAGCAGTTACTCGATAGTTGGCTCTGGAAACACCATATATTTT. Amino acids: CASSYSIVGSGNTIYF.

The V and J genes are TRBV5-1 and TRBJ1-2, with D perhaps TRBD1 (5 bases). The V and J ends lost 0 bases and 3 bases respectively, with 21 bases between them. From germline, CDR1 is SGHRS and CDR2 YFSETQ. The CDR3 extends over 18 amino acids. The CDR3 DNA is TGCGCCAGCAGCTTGGCCCGGTCGGGGGTAACAACTCACTATGGCTACACCTTC. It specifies CASSLARSGVTTHYGYTF.

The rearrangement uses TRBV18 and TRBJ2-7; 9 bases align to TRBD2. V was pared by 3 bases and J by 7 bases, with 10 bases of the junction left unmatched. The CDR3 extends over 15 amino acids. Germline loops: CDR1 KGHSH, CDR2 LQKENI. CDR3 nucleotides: TGTGCCAGCTCACCCTGGGGCGGGGGGGCCCGGGAGCAGTACTTC. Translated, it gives CASSPWGGGAREQYF.

The CDR3 region is CASSRDRSSGNTIYF. CDR3 DNA: TGTGCCAGTAGTCGTGACAGGAGCTCTGGAAACACCATATATTTT. The chain carries TRBV19 and TRBJ1-3; D possibly corresponds to TRBD1 (6 bases). Germline loops: CDR1 LNHDA, CDR2 SQIVND (reference sequence). The CDR3 loop spans 15 amino acids. Trimming stripped 5 bases from V and 0 bases from J, with 11 bases between.

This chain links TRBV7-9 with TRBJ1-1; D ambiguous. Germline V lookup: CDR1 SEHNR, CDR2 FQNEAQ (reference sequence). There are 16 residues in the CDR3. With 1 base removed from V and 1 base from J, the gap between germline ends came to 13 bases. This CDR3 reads CASSLESRRQNTEAFF. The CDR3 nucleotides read TGTGCCAGCAGCTTAGAGTCCCGTAGACAGAACACTGAAGCTTTCTTT.

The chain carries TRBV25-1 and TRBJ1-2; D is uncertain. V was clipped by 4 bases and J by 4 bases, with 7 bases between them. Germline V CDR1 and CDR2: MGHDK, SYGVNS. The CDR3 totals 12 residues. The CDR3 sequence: CASSGGLYGYTF. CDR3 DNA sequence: TGTGCCAGCAGTGGTGGGCTCTATGGCTACACCTTC.

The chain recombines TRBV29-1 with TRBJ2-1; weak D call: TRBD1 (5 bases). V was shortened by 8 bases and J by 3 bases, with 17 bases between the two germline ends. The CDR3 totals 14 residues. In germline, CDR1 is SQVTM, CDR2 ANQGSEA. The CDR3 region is CSSDSATFYNEQFF. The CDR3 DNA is TGCAGCTCTGACAGCGCCACTTTCTACAATGAGCAGTTCTTC.

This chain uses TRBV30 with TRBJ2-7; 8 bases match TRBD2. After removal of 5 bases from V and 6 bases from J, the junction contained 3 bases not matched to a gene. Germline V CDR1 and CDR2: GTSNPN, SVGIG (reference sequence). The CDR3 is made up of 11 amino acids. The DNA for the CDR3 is TGTGCCTGGTCCCGGGGGGGCGAGCAGTACTTC. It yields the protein CAWSRGGEQYF.

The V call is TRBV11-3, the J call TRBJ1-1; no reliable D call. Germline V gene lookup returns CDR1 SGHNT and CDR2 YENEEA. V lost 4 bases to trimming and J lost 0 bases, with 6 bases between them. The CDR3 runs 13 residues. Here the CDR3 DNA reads TGTGCCAGCAGCTGGGGAGTGAACACTGAAGCTTTCTTT. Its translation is CASSWGVNTEAFF.

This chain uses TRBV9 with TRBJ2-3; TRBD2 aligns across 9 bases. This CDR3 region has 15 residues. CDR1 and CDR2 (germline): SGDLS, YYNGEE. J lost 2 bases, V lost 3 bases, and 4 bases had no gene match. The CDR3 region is CASSGSGGSTDTQYF. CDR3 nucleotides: TGTGCCAGCAGCGGGAGCGGGGGGTCCACAGATACGCAGTATTTT.

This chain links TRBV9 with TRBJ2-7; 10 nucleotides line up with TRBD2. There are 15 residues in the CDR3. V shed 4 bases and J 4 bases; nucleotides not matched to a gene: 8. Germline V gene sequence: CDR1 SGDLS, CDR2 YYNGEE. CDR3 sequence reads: CASSPRLAGDYEQYF. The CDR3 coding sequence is TGTGCCAGCAGCCCACGGCTAGCGGGAGATTACGAGCAGTACTTC.

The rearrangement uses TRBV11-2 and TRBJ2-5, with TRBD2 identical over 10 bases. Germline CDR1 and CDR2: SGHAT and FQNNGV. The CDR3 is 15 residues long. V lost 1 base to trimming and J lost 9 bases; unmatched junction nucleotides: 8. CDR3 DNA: TGTGCCAGCAGCTTAGGGACTAGCGGTCGGGTGGCCCAGTACTTC. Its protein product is CASSLGTSGRVAQYF. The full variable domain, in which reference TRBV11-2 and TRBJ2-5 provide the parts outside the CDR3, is EAGVAQSPRYKIIEKRQSVAFWCNPISGHATLYWYQQILGQGPKLLIQFQNNGVVDDSQLPKDRFSAERLKGVDSTLKIQPAKLEDSAVYLCASSLGTSGRVAQYFGPGTRLLVL.